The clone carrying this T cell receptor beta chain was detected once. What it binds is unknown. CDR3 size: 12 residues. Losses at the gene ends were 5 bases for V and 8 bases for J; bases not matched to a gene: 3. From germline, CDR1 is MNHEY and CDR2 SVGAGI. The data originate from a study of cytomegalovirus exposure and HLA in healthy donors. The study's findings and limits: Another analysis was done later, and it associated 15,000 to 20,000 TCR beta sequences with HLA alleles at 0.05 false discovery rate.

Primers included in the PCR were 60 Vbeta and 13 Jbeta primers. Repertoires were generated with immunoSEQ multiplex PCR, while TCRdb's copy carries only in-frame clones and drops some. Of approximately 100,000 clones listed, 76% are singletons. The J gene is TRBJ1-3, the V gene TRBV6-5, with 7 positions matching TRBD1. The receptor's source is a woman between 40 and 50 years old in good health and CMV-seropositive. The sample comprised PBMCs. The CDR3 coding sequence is TGTGCCAGCAGTCCCAGGGGGTACACCATATATTTT. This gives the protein CASSPRGYTIYF.